This T cell receptor beta chain is from a study of shared clonotypes between healthy human individuals. Losses at the gene ends were 0 bases for V and 6 bases for J; bases not matched to a gene: 6. The CDR3 length is 17 residues. From germline, CDR1 is SSHAT and CDR2 FNYEAQ (reference sequence). Sequencing was at deep level. The repertoire was sequenced with immunoSEQ multiplex PCR; TCRdb's copy has only in-frame clones and lacks some. Of more than 500,000 clones listed, around 95% are singletons. The specimen was naive CD4+ T cells sorted from blood. This sample's subset: CD45RA+ positively selected. The chain has TRBV7-7 and TRBJ2-2, with TRBD2 matching 11 bases. The sequence came from a woman in her twenties or thirties in good health. CDR3 bases: TGTGCCAGCAGCTTAGCGGGACTAGCGGACCCCGCCGGGGAGCTGTTTTTT. Translated: CASSLAGLADPAGELFF.